Following are 18 T cell receptor beta chains from one sample sequenced in a study of shared clonotypes between healthy human individuals. TCRdb's table, derived via immunoSEQ multiplex PCR, lists solely in-frame clones and lacks some. The data show a few million clones, 85% to 95% seen once. The specimen sequenced was naive CD4+ T cells from PBMCs. Stated subset: CD45RA+ positively selected. These receptors all stem from a man aged 18-30 years in good health. Some clones in this sample may be carry-over from other donors' samples.

The chain uses TRBV7-3 and TRBJ2-3; D unclear. V was shortened by 2 bases and J by 2 bases, with 8 bases between the two germline ends. There are 14 residues in the CDR3. Germline V lookup: CDR1 SGHTA, CDR2 FQGTGA. CDR3 region: CASSLSRITDTQYF. The CDR3 DNA sequence: TGTGCCAGCAGCTTATCCCGAATCACAGATACGCAGTATTTT.

This chain uses TRBV2 with TRBJ2-7; maybe TRBD2 (5 bases). Germline V gene data show CDR1 as SNHLY and CDR2 as FYNNEI. Trimming removed 4 bases at V and 4 bases at J, with 11 bases between. This CDR3 spans 13 amino acids. The CDR3 loop reads CASSGEGIYEQYF. Written as DNA, the CDR3 is TGTGCCAGCAGTGGTGAGGGAATATACGAGCAGTACTTC.

This chain joins TRBV5-1 and TRBJ1-2; D perhaps matches TRBD1 (5 bases). Trimming took 4 bases from V and 6 from J, leaving 13 bases between them. CDR1 is SGHRS and CDR2 is YFSETQ in the germline V gene. The CDR3 has 13 amino acids. The CDR3, as DNA: TGCGCCAGCAGCCCCACGGGGGGGAATGGCTACACCTTC. It translates to CASSPTGGNGYTF.

The J gene is TRBJ2-7, the V gene TRBV30, with D perhaps assigned TRBD1 or TRBD2 (5 bases each). V dropped 5 bases and J dropped 2 bases, with 13 bases sitting between them. The CDR3 length is 13 residues. From germline, CDR1 is GTSNPN and CDR2 SVGIG (reference sequence). The CDR3, as DNA: TGTGCCTGGGCCTTGGGGGTGGCCTACGAGCAGTACTTC. Translated, it gives CAWALGVAYEQYF.

V and J are TRBV7-2 and TRBJ1-3, with unresolved D. From germline, CDR1 is SGHTA and CDR2 FQGNSA. This CDR3 contains 16 residues. V was cut by 1 base and J by 3 bases, with 13 bases left in between. This CDR3 is CASSLVGLFVGNTIYF. The CDR3 region has the DNA TGTGCCAGCAGCTTAGTTGGACTCTTTGTTGGAAACACCATATATTTT.

The J gene is TRBJ1-5, the V gene TRBV7-9; no clear D. V lost 4 bases, J lost 5 bases, and 9 bases lay in between. Germline V gives CDR1 SEHNR, CDR2 FQNEAQ (reference sequence). This CDR3 has 13 residues. The CDR3 region is CASSSQPDQPQHF. The CDR3 DNA is TGTGCCAGCAGCTCTCAGCCTGATCAGCCCCAGCATTTT.

This clone showed up just once. This rearrangement joins TRBV10-3 to TRBJ1-5; maybe TRBD1 (5 bases). The germline CDR1 and CDR2 sequences are ENHRY and SYGVKD. The V end lost 5 bases, the J end lost 2 bases, and 10 bases lay between the germline ends. CDR3 length equals 14 residues. The CDR3 here is CAISFGGGNQPQHF. The DNA for the CDR3 is TGTGCCATCAGTTTTGGGGGTGGCAATCAGCCCCAGCATTTT.

V gene TRBV19 combines with J gene TRBJ2-7; 10 positions match TRBD1. Germline values: CDR1 LNHDA, CDR2 SQIVND (reference sequence). Trimming removed 9 bases from V and 7 bases from J; junction bases left unmatched: 15. This CDR3 comprises 15 residues. The CDR3: CARLWKGQGIGEQYF. CDR3 DNA: TGTGCCAGATTATGGAAGGGACAGGGGATAGGGGAGCAGTACTTC.

The chain links TRBV10-3 to TRBJ2-1; a possible D gene is TRBD2 (5 bases). Germline loops: CDR1 ENHRY, CDR2 SYGVKD. This CDR3 region has 16 residues. The V gene lost 0 bases and the J gene lost 6 bases, with 15 bases spanning the gap. The DNA of the CDR3 is TGTGCCATCAGTGAGTCGGTTAGCGACCACGGCAATGAGCAGTTCTTC. Its protein product is CAISESVSDHGNEQFF.

In its sample, this clone was seen once. The rearrangement uses TRBV28 and TRBJ1-5, with D possibly TRBD1 on 5 matching bases. Between the trimmed V and J ends, which lost 8 bases and 7 bases, there was a span of 18 bases. The CDR3 sequence is 14 residues long. In germline, CDR1 is MDHEN, CDR2 SYDVKM. The CDR3 coding sequence is TGTGCCAGCCGTTGGGGCGCGAGGTCCCAGCCCCAGCATTTT. Its translation: CASRWGARSQPQHF.

V usage is TRBV18 and J usage is TRBJ1-2, with 7 bases identical to TRBD1. The germline CDR1 and CDR2 sequences are KGHSH and LQKENI. J was trimmed by 5 bases and V by 3 bases; bases with no gene match: 6. The CDR3 totals 14 residues. The CDR3 here is CASSPGQSEYGYTF. The CDR3, as DNA: TGTGCCAGCTCACCGGGACAGTCAGAATATGGCTACACCTTC.

V gene TRBV10-3 combines with J gene TRBJ2-7; 8 nucleotides line up with TRBD2. Unmatched junction bases numbered 7, after V lost 3 bases and J lost 3 bases. There are 15 residues in the CDR3. CDR1 is ENHRY, CDR2 SYGVKD, per germline. CDR3 residues: CAISDSTTSVYEQYF. The CDR3 DNA follows: TGTGCCATCAGTGATTCTACGACTAGCGTCTACGAGCAGTACTTC.

The chain uses TRBV11-2 and TRBJ2-5; D possibly corresponds to TRBD1 (6 bases). The ends were cut back, 5 bases at V and 5 bases at J, with 15 bases in the middle. CDR1 and CDR2 (germline): SGHAT, FQNNGV. There are 14 residues in the CDR3. The CDR3 sequence: CASSDSVGAETQYF. CDR3 nucleotide sequence: TGTGCCAGCAGCGACTCGGTGGGGGCTGAGACCCAGTACTTC.

A word on this clone: This specimen includes other DNA sequences encoding the same CDR3. The chain recombines TRBV20-1 with TRBJ2-1, with TRBD2 identical over 7 bases. CDR3 length: 11 amino acids. J gave up 8 bases and V 2 bases, and 0 bases lay outside the gene matches. Germline CDR1 and CDR2: DFQATT and SNEGSKA (reference sequence). CDR3 in DNA: TGCAGTGCTAGACGGGGGGATGAGCAGTTCTTC. This translates into CSARRGDEQFF.

The rearrangement uses TRBV5-1 and TRBJ2-7, with a weak D call TRBD1 (5 bases). V lost 3 bases, J lost 6 bases, and 16 bases lay in between. The germline V gene has CDR1 SGHRS and CDR2 YFSETQ. CDR3 length: 14 amino acids. CDR3 protein: CASSSTDTGREQYF. In nucleotides, the CDR3 is TGCGCCAGCAGCTCAACGGACACCGGCCGCGAGCAGTACTTC.

V gene TRBV5-4 combines with J gene TRBJ1-2, with a possible D match to TRBD1 (5 bases). CDR3 length: 15 residues. The V and J ends lost 0 bases and 6 bases respectively, with 15 bases between them. CDR1 is SGHNT and CDR2 is YYREEE in the germline V gene (reference sequence). The CDR3 loop reads CASSLAARGRHGYTF. As DNA, the CDR3 is TGTGCCAGCAGCTTGGCGGCACGGGGGAGGCATGGCTACACCTTC.

This rearrangement joins TRBV2 to TRBJ1-1; tentatively, D is TRBD1 (5 bases). Germline V CDR1 and CDR2: SNHLY, FYNNEI. The CDR3 is 14 residues long. The ends were cut back, 3 bases at V and 5 bases at J, with 13 bases in the middle. The CDR3 DNA reads as TGTGCCAGCAGTGATTGGGGGGTGGGGACTGAAGCTTTCTTT. As protein: CASSDWGVGTEAFF.

The J gene is TRBJ1-2, the V gene TRBV2; 11 bases are shared with TRBD1. The germline V gene encodes CDR1 SNHLY and CDR2 FYNNEI. This CDR3 comprises 14 residues. J lost 8 bases, V lost 6 bases, and 8 bases had no gene match. The CDR3 sequence is CASSLGQGAGGYTF. In DNA, the CDR3 is TGTGCCAGCAGCCTAGGACAGGGGGCCGGGGGCTACACCTTC.